Presented here are 16 T cell receptor beta chains from one specimen sequenced in a study of T cell responses to AZD1222 COVID-19 vaccine. Clones were read by immunoSEQ multiplex PCR, and TCRdb kept only the in-frame ones, dropping some. The sample carries some 140,000 clones, under 95% recorded once. The specimen was peripheral blood, collected on day 0 of AZD1222 vaccination. The receptors here all came from an adult in good health.

Concerning this clone: Additional DNA sequences in this sample encode the identical CDR3. This chain uses TRBV30 with TRBJ1-1; D is uncertain. From germline, CDR1 is GTSNPN and CDR2 SVGIG (reference sequence). The CDR3 contains 12 residues. V lost 1 base and J lost 1, with 4 bases in between. The CDR3 protein is CAWSGGNTEAFF. In DNA, the CDR3 is TGTGCCTGGAGTGGGGGGAACACTGAAGCTTTCTTT.

The chain links TRBV29-1 to TRBJ1-1; no definite D call. Germline V gene data show CDR1 as SQVTM and CDR2 as ANQGSEA. The CDR3 runs to 14 residues. Trimming cost V 4 bases and J 0 bases, with 12 bases left between them. The DNA of the CDR3 is TGCAGCGTTGCCCCTACAGTGCTGAACACTGAAGCTTTCTTT. Its protein is CSVAPTVLNTEAFF.

A note on this clone: The junction does not match germline at one end; this may be a read error. The chain recombines TRBV3-1 (or the pseudogene TRBV3-2) with TRBJ2-1; maybe TRBD2 (5 bases). This CDR3 has 14 residues. Germline CDR1 reads LGHDT; CDR2 reads YNNKEL (reference sequence). The DNA for the CDR3 is TGTGCCAGCAGCCAAGGGCCCTCCAGCTCCGAACTAGTCTTC. Protein: CASSQGPSSSELVF.

The chain links TRBV30 to TRBJ2-3; the D gene could be TRBD1 or TRBD2 (5 bases each). The germline V gene encodes CDR1 GTSNPN and CDR2 SVGIG (reference sequence). The CDR3 sequence is 15 residues long. Trimming removed 3 bases at V and 4 bases at J, with 17 bases between. The CDR3 sequence: CAWRRDDRRADTQYF. CDR3 sequence (DNA): TGTGCCTGGAGACGGGACGATCGAAGGGCAGATACGCAGTATTTT.

This chain uses TRBV27 with TRBJ2-7; the match to TRBD1 covers 7 bases. The CDR3 has 16 amino acids. Germline lookup yields CDR1 MNHEY and CDR2 SMNVEV (reference sequence). V shed 5 bases, J shed 2 bases, and the junction held 12 bases outside the gene matches. CDR3: CASSASIGTETYEQYF. For the CDR3, the DNA is TGTGCCAGCAGTGCCTCAATCGGGACAGAGACCTACGAGCAGTACTTC.

In its sample, this clone was seen a few times. The gene calls are TRBV4-1 and TRBJ2-7, with D tentatively TRBD2 (7 bases). The CDR3 has 17 amino acids. V lost 0 bases and J 3 bases, leaving 18 bases between the germline ends. The germline V gene encodes CDR1 MGHRA and CDR2 YSYEKL. The CDR3 DNA reads TGCGCCAGCAGCCAAGATTGGGGGGCTAGCGGACACTACGAGCAGTACTTC. Translation: CASSQDWGASGHYEQYF.

This clone was detected once. The genes are TRBV7-3 and TRBJ2-3; 8 nucleotides agree with TRBD2. Germline V gene data show CDR1 as SGHTA and CDR2 as FQGTGA. The length of the CDR3 is 15 residues. The V segment lost 5 bases and the J segment 2 bases; nucleotides outside the gene matches: 6. Here the CDR3 DNA reads TGTGCCAGCAGCAATAGCGGGATCAACACAGATACGCAGTATTTT. It codes for CASSNSGINTDTQYF. Drawing the rest from reference TRBV7-3 and TRBJ2-3, the complete variable domain is GAGVSQTPSNKVTEKGKYVELRCDPISGHTALYWYRQSLGQGPEFLIYFQGTGAADDSGLPNDRFFAVRPEGSVSTLKIQRTERGDSAVYLCASSNSGINTDTQYFGPGTRLTVL.

This clone was observed once. This rearrangement joins TRBV5-6 to TRBJ2-3, with 13 bases that match TRBD2. CDR1 SGHDT and CDR2 YYEEEE come from the germline V gene. J was trimmed by 2 bases and V by 4 bases; bases with no gene match: 10. The CDR3 has 18 amino acids. CDR3 loop: CASSQGLAGEEDTDTQYF. Written as DNA, the CDR3 is TGTGCCAGCAGCCAAGGACTAGCGGGAGAGGAGGACACAGATACGCAGTATTTT.

This sequence joins TRBV19 and TRBJ1-5, with a tentative D call TRBD1 (5 bases). Trimming took off 6 bases at V and 5 bases at J, with 17 bases between the two ends. CDR3 size: 15 residues. CDR1 LNHDA and CDR2 SQIVND come from the germline V gene (reference sequence). This chain's CDR3 is CASRNRGYGDQPQHF. Here the CDR3 DNA reads TGTGCCAGTAGGAATAGGGGTTATGGCGATCAGCCCCAGCATTTT. Combining the CDR3 with reference TRBV19 and TRBJ1-5 gives the whole variable domain DGGITQSPKYLFRKEGQNVTLSCEQNLNHDAMYWYRQDPGQGLRLIYYSQIVNDFQKGDIAEGYSVSREKKESFPLTVTSAQKNPTAFYLCASRNRGYGDQPQHFGDGTRLSIL.

This clone was counted a single time. The chain recombines TRBV7-9 with TRBJ1-4, with D possibly being TRBD1 (5 bases). The length of the CDR3 is 16 residues. Per germline, CDR1 SEHNR and CDR2 FQNEAQ (reference sequence). The V and J ends lost 5 bases and 8 bases respectively, with 21 bases between them. The chain's CDR3 is CASSPPGARLVEKLFF. The CDR3 coding sequence is TGTGCCAGCAGCCCCCCCGGGGCCCGCTTAGTCGAAAAACTGTTTTTT.

This clone was counted a single time. This chain links TRBV30 with TRBJ1-1; D is unresolved. This CDR3 comprises 13 residues. Germline V lookup: CDR1 GTSNPN, CDR2 SVGIG (reference sequence). V gave up 2 bases and J gave up 1 base, with 8 bases separating them. The CDR3 DNA is TGTGCCTGGAGTCCACGTGGGAACACTGAAGCTTTCTTT. It translates to CAWSPRGNTEAFF.

As concerns this clone: Compared with germline, one end of the junction differs, possibly owing to a read error. The CDR3 region is CASSPPGQGRLNTEAFF. The CDR3 nucleotides read TGTGCCAGCTCTCCACCGGGACAGGGCCGTTTGAACACTGAAGCTTTCTTT. The gene calls are TRBV18 and TRBJ1-1, with 9 bases aligning to TRBD1. This CDR3 contains 17 residues. The germline CDR1 and CDR2 sequences are KGHSH and LQKENI.

This rearrangement joins TRBV19 to TRBJ1-5; tentative D call: TRBD1 (5 bases). Trimming cost V 5 bases and J 2 bases, with 16 bases left between them. This CDR3 spans 16 amino acids. Germline CDR1 LNHDA, CDR2 SQIVND (reference sequence). The CDR3 DNA reads as TGTGCCAGTAGTCTTCAGGGTGTCCCGCGCAATCAGCCCCAGCATTTT. It specifies CASSLQGVPRNQPQHF.

This chain uses TRBV11-3 with TRBJ1-2; 9 bases are shared with TRBD1. Trimming cost V 6 bases and J 4 bases; bases outside gene matches: 6. CDR1 SGHNT and CDR2 YENEEA come from the germline V gene. The CDR3 contains 14 residues. CDR3 coding DNA: TGTGCCAGCAGTACCGAGACAGGGGGCTATGGCTACACCTTC. Residues: CASSTETGGYGYTF.

J is TRBJ2-1 and V is TRBV5-6; a possible D gene is TRBD2 (6 bases). V gave up 0 bases and J gave up 5 bases, with 12 bases separating them. This CDR3 comprises 15 residues. Germline lookup yields CDR1 SGHDT and CDR2 YYEEEE. The CDR3 here is CASSLVGRSNNEQFF. Written as DNA, the CDR3 is TGTGCCAGCAGCTTGGTCGGGAGAAGTAACAATGAGCAGTTCTTC.

The gene calls are TRBV19 and TRBJ2-7; tentative D call: TRBD1 (5 bases). Germline assignment: CDR1 LNHDA and CDR2 SQIVND (reference sequence). CDR3 length equals 14 residues. V was cut by 6 bases and J by 2 bases, with 14 bases left in between. CDR3 in DNA: TGTGCCAGTAGCACGATCGCAGGGACCTACGAGCAGTACTTC. It codes for CASSTIAGTYEQYF.